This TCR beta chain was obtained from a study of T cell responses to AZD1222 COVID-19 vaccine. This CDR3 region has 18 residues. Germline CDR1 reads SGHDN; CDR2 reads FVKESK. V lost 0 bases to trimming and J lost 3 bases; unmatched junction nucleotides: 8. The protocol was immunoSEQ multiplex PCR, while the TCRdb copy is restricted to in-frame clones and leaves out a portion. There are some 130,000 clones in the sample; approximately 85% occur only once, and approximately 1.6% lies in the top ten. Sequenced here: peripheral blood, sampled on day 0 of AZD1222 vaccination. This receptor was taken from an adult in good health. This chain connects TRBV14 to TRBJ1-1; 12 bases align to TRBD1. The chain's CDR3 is CASSQDHRDRGRYTEAFF. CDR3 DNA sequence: TGTGCCAGCAGCCAAGATCACCGGGACAGGGGGCGTTACACTGAAGCTTTCTTT.